Listed below are T cell receptor beta chains from one sample, sequenced in a study of CD8 T cells in ankylosing spondylitis. In TCRdb, the 5' RACE reads were re-called with MiXCR into one record per CDR3 protein. Of 250,000 or so distinct CDR3 sequences in the sample, roughly 18% were seen once. Sequences were obtained from blood, either unsorted or a sorted T cell fraction (not recorded which). Receptor source: a male donor with ankylosing spondylitis or in good health (not recorded which). Both conserved end residues are part of each CDR3. Fields, in order: J gene, clone size, D gene, CDR3 length, V gene, CDR3 DNA, CDR3 protein. A D gene is named only where the DNA matches it firmly. Clone size appears in some rows only: once, few, many, or a class for an expanded clone.

j_gene: TRBJ2-7
abundance: .
d_gene: .
len: 15
v_gene: TRBV3-1
CDR3nt: TGTGCCACCAGCCAAGCCCAGAATCCCGCGTACGAGCAGTACTTC
CDR3aa: CATSQAQNPAYEQYF

j_gene: TRBJ2-1
abundance: .
d_gene: TRBD2
len: 17
v_gene: TRBV14
CDR3nt: TGTGCCAGCAGCCAAGATCTACTAGCGGGAAACTACAATGAGCAGTTCTTC
CDR3aa: CASSQDLLAGNYNEQFF

j_gene: TRBJ2-7
abundance: few
d_gene: TRBD1
len: 14
v_gene: TRBV12-3/TRBV12-4
CDR3nt: TGTGCCAGCAGTCTTGGGACAGTATCCTACGAGCAGTACTTC
CDR3aa: CASSLGTVSYEQYF

j_gene: TRBJ2-3
abundance: many
d_gene: TRBD2
len: 16
v_gene: TRBV6-4
CDR3nt: TGTGCCAGCAGTGACTCGGCTAGCGGGGGGGAGGATACGCAGTATTTT
CDR3aa: CASSDSASGGEDTQYF

j_gene: TRBJ2-7
abundance: .
d_gene: .
len: 14
v_gene: TRBV4-1
CDR3nt: TGCGCCAGCAGCCAAGATCTTAACAGCTACGAGCAGTACTTC
CDR3aa: CASSQDLNSYEQYF

j_gene: TRBJ2-7
abundance: .
d_gene: .
len: 16
v_gene: TRBV19
CDR3nt: TGTGCCAGTAGTATCGGGTTGGGGACTCACTCCTACGAGCAGTACTTC
CDR3aa: CASSIGLGTHSYEQYF

j_gene: TRBJ1-2
abundance: few
d_gene: .
len: 16
v_gene: TRBV12-3/TRBV12-4
CDR3nt: TGTGCCAGCAGTTTAGCGCCCACCTTATCGGGCTATGGCTACACCTTC
CDR3aa: CASSLAPTLSGYGYTF

j_gene: TRBJ2-4
abundance: .
d_gene: .
len: 13
v_gene: TRBV29-1
CDR3nt: TGCAGCGCCGAGGGGACAGCCAAAAACATTCAGTACTTC
CDR3aa: CSAEGTAKNIQYF

j_gene: TRBJ2-5
abundance: .
d_gene: TRBD1
len: 15
v_gene: TRBV2
CDR3nt: TGTGCCAGCAGTCCAGGGGGCTTTCGCCAAGAGACCCAGTACTTC
CDR3aa: CASSPGGFRQETQYF

j_gene: TRBJ2-3
abundance: .
d_gene: .
len: 13
v_gene: TRBV7-9
CDR3nt: TGTGCCAGCGAAGAACACGGCGCAGATACGCAGTATTTT
CDR3aa: CASEEHGADTQYF

j_gene: TRBJ2-1
abundance: many
d_gene: TRBD2
len: 16
v_gene: TRBV20-1
CDR3nt: TGCAGTGCTAGAGATCGCCGGCGGGAGGGCTACAATGAGCAGTTCTTC
CDR3aa: CSARDRRREGYNEQFF

j_gene: TRBJ1-4
abundance: .
d_gene: .
len: 13
v_gene: TRBV20-1
CDR3nt: TGCAGTGCTAGAAGGGACGGTAATGAAAAACTGTTTTTT
CDR3aa: CSARRDGNEKLFF

j_gene: TRBJ1-2
abundance: .
d_gene: .
len: 16
v_gene: TRBV28
CDR3nt: TGTGCCAGCAGTTTATATTCTAAGTCCAGAGTGGATGGCTACACCTTC
CDR3aa: CASSLYSKSRVDGYTF

j_gene: TRBJ2-5
abundance: .
d_gene: .
len: 13
v_gene: TRBV7-9
CDR3nt: TGTGCCAGCAGCTTCGTGTCAGAAGAGACCCAGTACTTC
CDR3aa: CASSFVSEETQYF

j_gene: TRBJ2-3
abundance: few
d_gene: TRBD2
len: 17
v_gene: TRBV4-1
CDR3nt: TGCGCCAGCAGCCAAGATCTGACTAGCGGGAGCACAGATACGCAGTATTTT
CDR3aa: CASSQDLTSGSTDTQYF

j_gene: TRBJ1-3
abundance: few
d_gene: .
len: 14
v_gene: TRBV29-1
CDR3nt: TGCAGCGCCGAACAGGGCAACTCTGGAAACACCATATATTTT
CDR3aa: CSAEQGNSGNTIYF

j_gene: TRBJ2-7
abundance: .
d_gene: .
len: 13
v_gene: TRBV29-1
CDR3nt: TGCAGCGTTGAAGATGGCTGGTCCTACGAGCAGTACTTC
CDR3aa: CSVEDGWSYEQYF

j_gene: TRBJ2-5
abundance: many
d_gene: .
len: 14
v_gene: TRBV7-9
CDR3nt: TGTGCCAGCAGCTTAGTTGTCGTTCAAGAGACCCAGTACTTC
CDR3aa: CASSLVVVQETQYF

j_gene: TRBJ2-4
abundance: many
d_gene: .
len: 16
v_gene: TRBV10-2
CDR3nt: TGCGCCAGCAGTGAAACTTCGCTAGCTGCCAAAAACATTCAGTACTTC
CDR3aa: CASSETSLAAKNIQYF

j_gene: TRBJ1-2
abundance: .
d_gene: TRBD1
len: 15
v_gene: TRBV6-2/TRBV6-3
CDR3nt: TGTGCCAGCAGTCCCCGTGGAGGGGGCCTCTATGGCTACACCTTC
CDR3aa: CASSPRGGGLYGYTF

j_gene: TRBJ2-1
abundance: .
d_gene: TRBD2
len: 16
v_gene: TRBV11-2
CDR3nt: TGTGCCAGCAGCGACCCCCTAGCGGGAGGGCCTAATGAGCAGTTCTTC
CDR3aa: CASSDPLAGGPNEQFF

j_gene: TRBJ1-1
abundance: many
d_gene: .
len: 16
v_gene: TRBV4-1
CDR3nt: TGCGCCAGCAGCCAAGATGAGATTTTACAAGACACTGAAGCTTTCTTT
CDR3aa: CASSQDEILQDTEAFF

j_gene: TRBJ2-7
abundance: .
d_gene: .
len: 12
v_gene: TRBV20-1
CDR3nt: TGCAGTGCTAGAGGAGGTCGGTACGAGCAGTACTTC
CDR3aa: CSARGGRYEQYF

j_gene: TRBJ2-5
abundance: many
d_gene: .
len: 10
v_gene: TRBV29-1
CDR3nt: TGCAGCGTTTACAGCGAGACCCAGTACTTC
CDR3aa: CSVYSETQYF